This record looks at one T cell receptor beta chain sequence and its context. Trimming stripped 4 bases from V and 3 bases from J, with 10 bases between. CDR3 size: 13 residues. Germline CDR1 KGHSH, CDR2 LQKENI. The source of the sample is a study of CD8+ T cells in alopecia areata. Reverse transcription of extracted RNA yielded cDNA, which provided the sequencing template. The method was immunoSEQ multiplex PCR; TCRdb's version includes in-frame clones alone and lacks a portion of them. This table holds about 140,000 clones, about three fifths found once. The receptor was derived from a human donor in good health. The V call is TRBV18, the J call TRBJ2-7; no reliable D call. Sequences were obtained from CD8+ T cells sorted from blood. The CDR3 DNA is TGTGCCAGCTCACACGCCTACTACTACGAGCAGTACTTC. It encodes CASSHAYYYEQYF.